Listed here is a single T cell receptor (beta chain). The antigen is unknown. The data stem from a study of radiotherapy plus CTLA-4 blockade in lung cancer. People whose metastatic non-small-cell lung cancer was chemo-refractory got focal radiation along with CTLA-4 blockade by ipilimumab. The data were produced by immunoSEQ multiplex PCR, yet TCRdb's version contains in-frame clones alone and is incomplete. This table holds about 62,000 clones, 65% to 85% found once. Study-wide points: Expansion of tumor-derived TCR clones was observed in blood after radiotherapy plus ipilimumab.

The germline V gene has CDR1 SGHVS and CDR2 FNYEAQ. Trimming removed 4 bases at V and 4 bases at J, with 4 bases between. CDR3 size: 12 residues. The TCR comes from a human donor with non-small cell lung cancer who had a complete response to radiotherapy plus ipilimumab. V and J are TRBV7-6 and TRBJ2-2, with unresolved D. Sequencing was performed on peripheral blood, taken from a patient treated with radiotherapy plus ipilimumab. The CDR3 reads CASSSSTGELFF. The CDR3 DNA reads as TGTGCCAGCAGCTCCAGCACCGGGGAGCTGTTTTTT. Variable domain in full (rest from reference TRBV7-6 and TRBJ2-2): GAGVSQSPRYKVTKRGQDVALRCDPISGHVSLYWYRQALGQGPEFLTYFNYEAQQDKSGLPNDRFSAERPEGSISTLTIQRTEQRDSAMYRCASSSSTGELFFGEGSRLTVL.